The rows below give T cell receptor beta chains drawn from one sample of a study of technical replicates of blood from a few donors. Profiled with immunoSEQ multiplex PCR; TCRdb holds only in-frame clones, not every one. This sample yields tens of thousands of clones, of which around 93% are seen a single time; 0.35% to 0.45% belongs to the top ten. The sequenced sample consisted of T cells isolated from PBMCs. These receptors were collected from a human donor in good health. The CDR3 runs from the conserved cysteine through the conserved F or W. The order of the fields is V gene, D gene, J gene, clone size, CDR3 DNA, CDR3 protein. The D gene is left open where the match is weak. Only part of the rows carry a size: once, few, many, or a class if the clone is expanded.

V gene: TRBV6-5; D gene: NA; J gene: TRBJ1-2; clone size: NA; CDR3 DNA: TGTGCCAGCAGTTTGACCGACAGTCCCCTCTATGGCTACACCTTC; CDR3 protein: CASSLTDSPLYGYTF
V gene: TRBV11-3; D gene: TRBD1; J gene: TRBJ2-7; clone size: NA; CDR3 DNA: TGTGCCAGCAGCTTATTCGGAGAGGGGGCGGGCCTTGCCTACGAGCAGTACTTC; CDR3 protein: CASSLFGEGAGLAYEQYF
V gene: TRBV28; D gene: TRBD1; J gene: TRBJ2-2; clone size: NA; CDR3 DNA: TGTGCCAGCAGTCGGGACAGACAAAACACCCGGGAGCTGTTTTTT; CDR3 protein: CASSRDRQNTRELFF
V gene: TRBV10-3; D gene: TRBD2; J gene: TRBJ2-1; clone size: NA; CDR3 DNA: TGTGCCATCAGTGGGGGGACTAGCTCCTACAATGAGCAGTTCTTC; CDR3 protein: CAISGGTSSYNEQFF
V gene: TRBV4-2; D gene: NA; J gene: TRBJ2-3; clone size: NA; CDR3 DNA: TGTGCCAGCAGCCAAGAGGGGCGGAGCACAGATACGCAGTATTTT; CDR3 protein: CASSQEGRSTDTQYF
V gene: TRBV9; D gene: NA; J gene: TRBJ2-1; clone size: NA; CDR3 DNA: TGTGCCAGCAGCGTAACTCTAGTAGGTAATGAGCAGTTCTTC; CDR3 protein: CASSVTLVGNEQFF
V gene: TRBV4-3; D gene: NA; J gene: TRBJ1-2; clone size: NA; CDR3 DNA: TGCGCCAGCAGCCAGAGGGTGGCTAACTATGGCTACACCTTC; CDR3 protein: CASSQRVANYGYTF
V gene: TRBV29-1; D gene: NA; J gene: TRBJ2-7; clone size: NA; CDR3 DNA: TGCAGCGTTGAAGTTTCTCGAACAGGCGCCTACGAGCAGTACTTC; CDR3 protein: CSVEVSRTGAYEQYF
V gene: TRBV5-1; D gene: TRBD1; J gene: TRBJ2-5; clone size: NA; CDR3 DNA: TGCGCCAGCAGCCCAACGTCAGGGGGCAAACAAGAGACCCAGTACTTC; CDR3 protein: CASSPTSGGKQETQYF
V gene: TRBV7-9; D gene: NA; J gene: TRBJ2-7; clone size: once; CDR3 DNA: TGTGCCAGCAGCCCGACAGCGTCCCTCTACGAGCAGTACTTC; CDR3 protein: CASSPTASLYEQYF
V gene: TRBV21-1; D gene: NA; J gene: TRBJ2-1; clone size: NA; CDR3 DNA: TGTGCCAGCAGCAAAGTGTTACAGCAAATCTACAATGAGCAGTTCTTC; CDR3 protein: CASSKVLQQIYNEQFF
V gene: TRBV30; D gene: NA; J gene: TRBJ2-2; clone size: NA; CDR3 DNA: TGTGCCTGGAGTGTAACCGCTAGAGAGCCCGGGGAGCTGTTTTTT; CDR3 protein: CAWSVTAREPGELFF
V gene: TRBV2; D gene: NA; J gene: TRBJ1-2; clone size: NA; CDR3 DNA: TGTGCCAGCCTAGGACACGTTTATGGCTACACCTTC; CDR3 protein: CASLGHVYGYTF
V gene: TRBV6-1; D gene: TRBD2; J gene: TRBJ2-7; clone size: NA; CDR3 DNA: TGTGCCAGCAGTATAACTTGGACCGGGGGGTACGAGCAGTACTTC; CDR3 protein: CASSITWTGGYEQYF
V gene: TRBV7-8; D gene: TRBD1; J gene: TRBJ1-4; clone size: NA; CDR3 DNA: TGTGCCAGCAGCTTACCCACGGGACAGGGTATGACTAATGAAAAACTGTTTTTT; CDR3 protein: CASSLPTGQGMTNEKLFF